These T cell receptor beta chains were read from a single sample in a study of identical twins. In TCRdb, the 5' RACE reads were re-called with MiXCR into one record per CDR3 protein. In the table there are roughly 690,000 distinct CDR3 sequences, around 20% of which are singletons. A further study also used this sample, focusing on T cells expressing NK-cell markers.

Sequences were obtained from PBMCs. All receptors come from a woman aged 18-30 years in good health. CDR3s include the opening cysteine and the closing phenylalanine or tryptophan. Each record gives: J gene, D gene, clone size, V gene, CDR3 protein, CDR3 DNA. The D gene is left open where the match is weak. Only part of the rows carry a size: once, few, many, or a class if the clone is expanded.

j_call: TRBJ2-7
d_call: TRBD2
clone_size: few
v_call: TRBV4-3
cdr3_aa: CASSQDIAGAREQYF
cdr3_nt: TGCGCCAGCAGCCAAGATATAGCGGGAGCTCGAGAGCAGTACTTC

j_call: TRBJ2-7
d_call: NA
clone_size: few
v_call: TRBV15
cdr3_aa: CATSREHTYEQYF
cdr3_nt: TGTGCCACCAGCAGAGAGCACACCTACGAGCAGTACTTC

j_call: TRBJ2-1
d_call: TRBD1
clone_size: many
v_call: TRBV20-1
cdr3_aa: CSAKGQSDNEQFF
cdr3_nt: TGCAGTGCGAAGGGACAGTCAGACAATGAGCAGTTCTTC

j_call: TRBJ2-6
d_call: NA
clone_size: NA
v_call: TRBV12-3/TRBV12-4
cdr3_aa: CASSRMVGSGANVLTF
cdr3_nt: TGTGCCAGCAGTCGTATGGTAGGCTCTGGGGCCAACGTCCTGACTTTC

j_call: TRBJ2-3
d_call: NA
clone_size: NA
v_call: TRBV24-1
cdr3_aa: CATSDSLTDTQYF
cdr3_nt: TGTGCCACCAGTGATTCGCTGACTGATACGCAGTATTTT

j_call: TRBJ2-3
d_call: TRBD2
clone_size: NA
v_call: TRBV12-3/TRBV12-4
cdr3_aa: CASRLSGSTDTQYF
cdr3_nt: TGTGCCAGCAGATTAAGCGGGAGTACAGATACGCAGTATTTT

j_call: TRBJ2-3
d_call: TRBD2
clone_size: NA
v_call: TRBV5-6
cdr3_aa: CASSLLAGASIPDTQYF
cdr3_nt: TGTGCCAGCAGCTTGCTTGCGGGAGCTAGTATACCAGATACGCAGTATTTT

j_call: TRBJ1-3
d_call: NA
clone_size: many
v_call: TRBV12-3/TRBV12-4
cdr3_aa: CASSRDGATGNTIYF
cdr3_nt: TGTGCCAGCAGCCGGGATGGCGCGACTGGAAACACCATATATTTT

j_call: TRBJ1-1
d_call: TRBD1
clone_size: few
v_call: TRBV20-1
cdr3_aa: CRPTGKGGTEAFF
cdr3_nt: TGCAGACCGACAGGGAAAGGGGGAACTGAAGCTTTCTTT

j_call: TRBJ2-1
d_call: TRBD2
clone_size: few
v_call: TRBV19
cdr3_aa: CASSMSHAGDEQFF
cdr3_nt: TGTGCCAGTAGTATGAGTCATGCGGGGGATGAGCAGTTCTTC

j_call: TRBJ2-1
d_call: NA
clone_size: NA
v_call: TRBV20-1
cdr3_aa: CSARQIRAYNEQFF
cdr3_nt: TGCAGTGCTAGACAGATACGGGCCTACAATGAGCAGTTCTTC

j_call: TRBJ2-2
d_call: NA
clone_size: NA
v_call: TRBV5-4
cdr3_aa: CASSLYLRGGELFF
cdr3_nt: TGTGCCAGCAGCTTGTACCTTCGAGGCGGGGAGCTGTTTTTT

j_call: TRBJ2-4
d_call: TRBD2
clone_size: few
v_call: TRBV20-1
cdr3_aa: CSARVLAGGPSKNIQYF
cdr3_nt: TGCAGTGCTAGGGTACTAGCGGGAGGGCCGTCCAAAAACATTCAGTACTTC

j_call: TRBJ2-7
d_call: NA
clone_size: many
v_call: TRBV20-1
cdr3_aa: CSAREGEGVLHHSYEQYF
cdr3_nt: TGCAGTGCTAGGGAGGGGGAGGGGGTTCTCCATCACTCCTACGAGCAGTACTTC

j_call: TRBJ2-1
d_call: NA
clone_size: few
v_call: TRBV10-3
cdr3_aa: CAISEETRSLEQFF
cdr3_nt: TGTGCCATCAGTGAGGAAACTAGATCCCTAGAGCAGTTCTTC

j_call: TRBJ2-7
d_call: NA
clone_size: NA
v_call: TRBV20-1
cdr3_aa: CSASPGEYEQYF
cdr3_nt: TGCAGTGCTAGCCCTGGGGAGTACGAGCAGTACTTC

j_call: TRBJ1-3
d_call: NA
clone_size: NA
v_call: TRBV10-3
cdr3_aa: CAISESKSANTIYF
cdr3_nt: TGTGCCATCAGTGAGTCGAAAAGCGCCAACACCATATATTTT

j_call: TRBJ2-7
d_call: TRBD1
clone_size: NA
v_call: TRBV5-4
cdr3_aa: CASSDRQGRSYEQYF
cdr3_nt: TGTGCCAGCAGCGACCGACAGGGGAGGTCCTACGAGCAGTACTTC

j_call: TRBJ2-7
d_call: NA
clone_size: NA
v_call: TRBV20-1
cdr3_aa: CSARAGASSYEQYF
cdr3_nt: TGCAGTGCCAGAGCGGGTGCGAGCTCCTACGAGCAGTACTTC

j_call: TRBJ2-3
d_call: TRBD2
clone_size: few
v_call: TRBV7-2
cdr3_aa: CASSPRSGRRTDTQYF
cdr3_nt: TGTGCCAGCAGCCCTCGTAGCGGGAGACGGACAGATACGCAGTATTTT

j_call: TRBJ2-1
d_call: NA
clone_size: NA
v_call: TRBV11-1
cdr3_aa: CASSLALRKGVGSTPYNEQFF
cdr3_nt: TGTGCCAGCAGCTTAGCGCTACGAAAAGGGGTGGGGTCGACACCCTACAATGAGCAGTTCTTC

j_call: TRBJ2-6
d_call: TRBD2
clone_size: NA
v_call: TRBV10-3
cdr3_aa: CAIRALSGNSGANVLTF
cdr3_nt: TGTGCCATCAGAGCACTTAGCGGGAACAGTGGGGCCAACGTCCTGACTTTC

j_call: TRBJ2-1
d_call: NA
clone_size: few
v_call: TRBV20-1
cdr3_aa: CSAATRAGYNEQFF
cdr3_nt: TGCAGTGCTGCAACAAGGGCGGGGTACAATGAGCAGTTCTTC

j_call: TRBJ2-7
d_call: NA
clone_size: NA
v_call: TRBV9
cdr3_aa: CASSVDPRMDYEQYF
cdr3_nt: TGTGCCAGCAGCGTAGACCCAAGAATGGACTACGAGCAGTACTTC

j_call: TRBJ2-3
d_call: NA
clone_size: few
v_call: TRBV20-1
cdr3_aa: CSGRGFGGTSTDTQYF
cdr3_nt: TGCAGTGGGAGGGGTTTTGGCGGGACTAGCACAGATACGCAGTATTTT

j_call: TRBJ2-2
d_call: NA
clone_size: NA
v_call: TRBV6-1
cdr3_aa: CASRRDHPTGELFF
cdr3_nt: TGTGCCAGCAGGCGGGACCACCCCACCGGGGAGCTGTTTTTT

j_call: TRBJ2-2
d_call: NA
clone_size: many
v_call: TRBV27
cdr3_aa: CASSLSIGAANTGELFF
cdr3_nt: TGTGCCAGCAGTTTATCGATTGGGGCCGCGAACACCGGGGAGCTGTTTTTT

j_call: TRBJ2-7
d_call: NA
clone_size: few
v_call: TRBV6-1
cdr3_aa: CASVDRGGTYEQYF
cdr3_nt: TGTGCCAGCGTCGATAGGGGCGGAACCTACGAGCAGTACTTC

j_call: TRBJ2-5
d_call: NA
clone_size: few
v_call: TRBV14
cdr3_aa: CASSQIRGQETQYF
cdr3_nt: TGTGCCAGCAGCCAGATCAGGGGCCAAGAGACCCAGTACTTC

j_call: TRBJ1-1
d_call: NA
clone_size: NA
v_call: TRBV20-1
cdr3_aa: CSASDTGMNTEAFF
cdr3_nt: TGCAGTGCTAGTGATACAGGGATGAACACTGAAGCTTTCTTT

j_call: TRBJ2-7
d_call: NA
clone_size: once
v_call: TRBV25-1
cdr3_aa: CASSVPGRYEQYF
cdr3_nt: TGTGCCAGCAGTGTACCTGGGAGATACGAGCAGTACTTC

j_call: TRBJ1-3
d_call: NA
clone_size: NA
v_call: TRBV27
cdr3_aa: CASSSSTGGNTIYF
cdr3_nt: NA

j_call: TRBJ2-2
d_call: TRBD1
clone_size: NA
v_call: TRBV12-3/TRBV12-4
cdr3_aa: CASSPGGNTGELFF
cdr3_nt: TGTGCCAGCAGCCCAGGGGGGAACACCGGGGAGCTGTTTTTT

j_call: TRBJ2-1
d_call: NA
clone_size: few
v_call: TRBV7-2
cdr3_aa: CASISSGAYNEQFF
cdr3_nt: TGTGCCAGCATTTCGTCCGGGGCCTACAATGAGCAGTTCTTC

j_call: TRBJ2-1
d_call: NA
clone_size: NA
v_call: TRBV29-1
cdr3_aa: CSVGGGRRGNEQFF
cdr3_nt: TGCAGCGTTGGCGGAGGGCGGAGGGGAAATGAGCAGTTCTTC

j_call: TRBJ2-5
d_call: TRBD2
clone_size: few
v_call: TRBV11-1
cdr3_aa: CASSLAPAGLAGVNQETQYF
cdr3_nt: TGTGCCAGCAGCTTAGCCCCTGCAGGACTAGCGGGGGTTAACCAAGAGACCCAGTACTTC

j_call: TRBJ1-2
d_call: NA
clone_size: few
v_call: TRBV20-1
cdr3_aa: CSARDLQGYGYTF
cdr3_nt: TGCAGTGCTAGAGATTTACAGGGTTATGGCTACACCTTC

j_call: TRBJ2-5
d_call: TRBD2
clone_size: NA
v_call: TRBV5-1
cdr3_aa: CASSWTVAGGPSGETQYF
cdr3_nt: TGCGCCAGCAGCTGGACCGTAGCGGGAGGGCCCTCTGGGGAGACCCAGTACTTC

j_call: TRBJ2-7
d_call: NA
clone_size: NA
v_call: TRBV20-1
cdr3_aa: CSAGTYYHHDEQYF
cdr3_nt: TGCAGTGCTGGGACCTATTACCATCATGACGAGCAGTACTTC

j_call: TRBJ1-3
d_call: TRBD1
clone_size: NA
v_call: TRBV12-3/TRBV12-4
cdr3_aa: CASSFLPGQGGGTIYF
cdr3_nt: TGTGCCAGCAGTTTCCTTCCGGGACAGGGCGGCGGCACCATATATTTT

j_call: TRBJ1-2
d_call: NA
clone_size: many
v_call: TRBV27
cdr3_aa: CASSYSGEGGYTF
cdr3_nt: TGTGCCAGCAGTTACTCAGGGGAGGGAGGCTACACCTTC

j_call: TRBJ1-2
d_call: NA
clone_size: many
v_call: TRBV10-3
cdr3_aa: CAIMRGSLSCYGYTF
cdr3_nt: TGTGCCATCATGAGAGGGTCGCTCTCTTGCTATGGCTACACCTTC

j_call: TRBJ2-5
d_call: NA
clone_size: NA
v_call: TRBV6-1
cdr3_aa: CASSEQFGRETQYF
cdr3_nt: TGTGCCAGCAGTGAACAGTTCGGACGGGAGACCCAGTACTTC

j_call: TRBJ2-2
d_call: NA
clone_size: NA
v_call: TRBV9
cdr3_aa: CASGPSHTGELFF
cdr3_nt: TGTGCCAGCGGTCCCTCTCACACCGGGGAGCTGTTTTTT

j_call: TRBJ2-1
d_call: NA
clone_size: few
v_call: TRBV10-3
cdr3_aa: CAISGSTRGTDEQFF
cdr3_nt: TGTGCCATCAGTGGGTCGACTAGGGGTACGGATGAGCAGTTCTTC

j_call: TRBJ2-3
d_call: NA
clone_size: NA
v_call: TRBV5-1
cdr3_aa: CASNIGTDTQYF
cdr3_nt: TGCGCCAGCAATATTGGCACAGATACGCAGTATTTT

j_call: TRBJ2-1
d_call: NA
clone_size: NA
v_call: TRBV2
cdr3_aa: CASTVPAGTYNEQFF
cdr3_nt: TGTGCCAGCACCGTTCCCGCGGGGACCTACAATGAGCAGTTCTTC